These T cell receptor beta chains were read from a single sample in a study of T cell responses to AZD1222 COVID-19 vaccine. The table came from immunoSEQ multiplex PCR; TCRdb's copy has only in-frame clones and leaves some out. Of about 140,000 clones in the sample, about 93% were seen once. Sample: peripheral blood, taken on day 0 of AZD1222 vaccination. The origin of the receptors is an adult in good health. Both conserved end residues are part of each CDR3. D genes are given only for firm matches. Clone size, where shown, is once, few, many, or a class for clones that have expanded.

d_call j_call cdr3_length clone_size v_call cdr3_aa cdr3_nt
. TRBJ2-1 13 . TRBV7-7 CASSLVLWGEQFF TGTGCTAGCAGCTTAGTACTGTGGGGTGAGCAGTTCTTC
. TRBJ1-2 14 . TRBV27 CASRLAGTLNGYTF TGTGCCAGCAGACTGGCCGGGACTCTCAATGGCTACACCTTC
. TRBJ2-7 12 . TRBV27 CASSRDKGEQYF TGTGCCAGCAGTCGCGATAAGGGGGAGCAGTACTTC
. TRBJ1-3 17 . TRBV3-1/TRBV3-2 CASSQVFYRLPGNTIYF TGTGCCAGCAGCCAAGTTTTTTACAGGCTTCCTGGAAACACCATATATTTT
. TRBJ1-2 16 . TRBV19 CASTLQGVWRPYGYTF TGTGCCAGTACCTTACAGGGCGTATGGCGCCCCTATGGCTACACCTTC
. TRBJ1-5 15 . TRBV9 CASSVRGEWDQPQHF TGTGCCAGCAGCGTTCGGGGGGAGTGGGATCAGCCCCAGCATTTT
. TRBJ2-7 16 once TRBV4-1 CASSQDETASSYEQYF TGCGCCAGCAGCCAAGATGAGACTGCGAGCTCCTACGAGCAGTACTTC
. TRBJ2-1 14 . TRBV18 CASSPALVSDEQFF TGTGCCAGCTCACCGGCTCTGGTGAGTGATGAGCAGTTCTTC
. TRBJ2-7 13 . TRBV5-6 CASSFQGSHEQYF TGTGCCAGCAGCTTCCAGGGATCCCACGAGCAGTACTTC
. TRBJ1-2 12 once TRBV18 CASSPLPDKPHF TGTGCCAGCTCACCGCTGCCGGACAAGCCCCACTTC
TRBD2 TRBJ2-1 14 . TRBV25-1 CASTEAGVYNEQFF TGTGCCAGTACTGAGGCGGGAGTATACAATGAGCAGTTCTTC
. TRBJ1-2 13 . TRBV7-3 CASSLMGGNGYTF TGTGCCAGCAGCTTAATGGGGGGAAATGGCTACACCTTC
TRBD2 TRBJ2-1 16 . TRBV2 CASSYPTSGPFNEQFF TGTGCCAGCAGTTACCCGACTAGCGGGCCCTTCAATGAGCAGTTCTTC
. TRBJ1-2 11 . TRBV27 CASSPRVGYTF TGTGCCAGCAGCCCCAGAGTTGGCTACACCTTC
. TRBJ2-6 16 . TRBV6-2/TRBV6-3 CASSYSQSSGANVLTF TGTGCCAGCAGTTACTCTCAGAGCTCTGGGGCCAACGTCCTGACTTTC
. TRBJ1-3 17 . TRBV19 CASNTHGRGSGGNTIYF TGTGCCAGTAATACCCACGGCCGGGGATCGGGTGGAAACACCATATATTTT
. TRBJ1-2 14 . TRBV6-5 CASTPAALDYGYTF TGTGCCAGCACCCCAGCGGCCCTCGACTATGGCTACACCTTC
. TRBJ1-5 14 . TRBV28 CASSFAGWRQPQHF TGTGCCAGCAGTTTTGCAGGGTGGCGTCAGCCCCAGCATTTT
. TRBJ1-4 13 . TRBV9 CASSVQGGEKLFF TGTGCCAGCAGCGTCCAGGGTGGTGAAAAACTGTTTTTT
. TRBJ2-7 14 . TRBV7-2 CASSLGTWGHEQYF TGTGCCAGCAGCTTAGGCACCTGGGGCCACGAGCAGTACTTC
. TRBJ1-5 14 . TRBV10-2 CATSEGQGDQPQHF TGCGCTACAAGTGAAGGGCAGGGAGATCAGCCCCAGCATTTT
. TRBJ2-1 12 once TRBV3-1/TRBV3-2 CASSPGGRDPFF TGTGCCAGCAGCCCAGGGGGGCGGGACCCTTTCTTC
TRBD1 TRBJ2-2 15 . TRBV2 CASSERRTGSGELFF TGTGCCAGCAGTGAAAGGAGGACAGGGTCGGGGGAGCTGTTTTTT
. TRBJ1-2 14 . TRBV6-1 CASSDRAGRGGYTF TGTGCCAGCAGTGATCGGGCGGGGAGGGGTGGCTACACCTTC
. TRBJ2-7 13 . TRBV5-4 CASSSVGVHEQYF TGTGCCAGCAGCTCTGTCGGGGTCCACGAGCAGTACTTC
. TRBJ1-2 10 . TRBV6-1 CASSEFGYTF TGTGCCAGCAGTGAATTCGGCTACACCTTC
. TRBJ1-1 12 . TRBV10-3 CAISESGTEAFF TGTGCCATCAGTGAATCGGGGACTGAAGCTTTCTTT
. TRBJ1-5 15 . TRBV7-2 CASSLGTNRNQPQHF TGTGCCAGCAGCTTAGGGACAAACCGCAATCAGCCCCAGCATTTT
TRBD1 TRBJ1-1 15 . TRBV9 CASSVGTGMNTEAFF TGTGCCAGCAGCGTAGGGACAGGCATGAACACTGAAGCTTTCTTT
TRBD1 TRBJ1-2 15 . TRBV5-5 CASSPEPGQAGGYTF TGTGCCAGCAGCCCCGAGCCGGGACAGGCGGGTGGCTACACCTTC
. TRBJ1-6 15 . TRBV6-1 CASSERGDNNSPLHF TGTGCCAGCAGTGAAAGAGGGGACAATAATTCACCCCTCCACTTT
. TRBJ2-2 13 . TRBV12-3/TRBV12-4 CASSPWVTGELFF TGTGCCAGCAGCCCCTGGGTCACCGGGGAGCTGTTTTTT
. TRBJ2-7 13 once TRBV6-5 CASKASRSYEQYF TGTGCCAGCAAGGCCAGTAGGTCCTACGAGCAGTACTTC
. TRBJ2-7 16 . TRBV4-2 CASSQSARQSSYEQYF TGTGCCAGCAGCCAATCTGCTAGACAGAGCTCCTACGAGCAGTACTTC
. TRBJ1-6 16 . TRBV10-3 CAISPGLSSYNSPLHF TGTGCCATCAGCCCAGGGCTAAGCTCCTATAATTCACCCCTCCACTTT
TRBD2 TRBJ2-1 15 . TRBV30 CAWRPTSGGYNEQFF TGTGCCTGGAGACCTACTAGCGGGGGTTACAATGAGCAGTTCTTC
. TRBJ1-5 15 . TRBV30 CAWSVSGRAFRPQHF TGTGCCTGGAGTGTATCGGGCAGGGCCTTTCGGCCCCAGCATTTT
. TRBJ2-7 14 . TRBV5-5 CASSWVGHVSEQYF TGTGCCAGCAGCTGGGTGGGACATGTCTCCGAGCAGTACTTC
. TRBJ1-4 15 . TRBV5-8 CASSWSVVTNEKLFF TGTGCCAGCAGCTGGAGTGTGGTAACTAATGAAAAACTGTTTTTT
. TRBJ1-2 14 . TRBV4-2 CASSQDGMIGGYTF TGTGCCAGCAGCCAAGATGGAATGATTGGGGGCTACACCTTC
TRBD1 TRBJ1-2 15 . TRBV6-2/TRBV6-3 CASSATGTSNYGYTF TGTGCCAGCAGTGCGACAGGGACCTCTAACTATGGCTACACCTTC
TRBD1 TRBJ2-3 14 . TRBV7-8 CASSFRQGADTQYF TGTGCCAGCAGCTTTAGACAGGGGGCAGATACGCAGTATTTT
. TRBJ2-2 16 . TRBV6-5 CASSYESGSDTGELFF TGTGCCAGCAGTTACGAGTCCGGGAGTGACACCGGGGAGCTGTTTTTT
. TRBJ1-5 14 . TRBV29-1 CSVEVDGGRQPQHF TGCAGCGTTGAAGTTGACGGGGGCAGACAGCCCCAGCATTTT
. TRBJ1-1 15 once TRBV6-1 CASSERTGRGTEAFF TGTGCCAGCAGTGAAAGAACAGGGAGGGGCACTGAAGCTTTCTTT
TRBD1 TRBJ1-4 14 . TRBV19 CASRPGQGTRKLFF TGTGCCAGTAGGCCGGGACAGGGAACTCGAAAACTGTTTTTT
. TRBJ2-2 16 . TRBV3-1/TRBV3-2 CASSQFPGQRTGELFF TGTGCCAGCAGCCAATTTCCGGGACAACGAACTGGGGAGCTGTTTTTT
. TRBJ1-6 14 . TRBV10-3 CAISEGMNNSPLHF TGTGCCATCAGTGAGGGAATGAATAATTCACCCCTCCACTTT
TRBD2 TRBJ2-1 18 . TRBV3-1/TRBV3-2 CASSHFGTSGREDNEQFF TGTGCCAGCAGCCACTTTGGGACTAGCGGGAGGGAAGACAATGAGCAGTTCTTC
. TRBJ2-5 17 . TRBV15 CATSRDLSRDTKETQYF TGTGCCACCAGCAGAGATTTATCGAGGGATACAAAAGAGACCCAGTACTTC
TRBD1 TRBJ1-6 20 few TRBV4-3 CASSQNPTGGDEVYNSPLHF TGCGCCAGCAGCCAAAACCCGACAGGGGGCGATGAGGTATATAATTCACCCCTCCACTTT
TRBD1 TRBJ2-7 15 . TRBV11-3 CASSFTQGARYEQYF TGTGCCAGCAGCTTTACACAGGGGGCGCGATACGAGCAGTACTTC
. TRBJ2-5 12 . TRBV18 CASSPPGETQYF TGTGCCAGCTCACCACCGGGAGAGACCCAGTACTTC
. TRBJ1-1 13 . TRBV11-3 CASSLDQGTEAFF TGTGCCAGCAGCTTAGATCAGGGAACTGAAGCTTTCTTT
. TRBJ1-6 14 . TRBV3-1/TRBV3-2 CASSQDTGFSPLHF TGTGCCAGCAGCCAAGATACCGGGTTTTCACCCCTCCACTTT
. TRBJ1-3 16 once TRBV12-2 CASRSQDGLSGNTIYF TGTGCAAGTCGCTCACAAGACGGGCTGTCTGGAAACACCATATATTTT
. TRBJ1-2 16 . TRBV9 CASSPSLQGRHYGYTF TGTGCCAGCAGCCCCTCCCTACAGGGTCGCCACTATGGCTACACCTTC
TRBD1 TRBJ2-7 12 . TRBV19 CASGNRGDEQYF TGTGCCAGCGGAAACAGGGGTGACGAGCAGTACTTC
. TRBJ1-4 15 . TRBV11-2 CASRVTWDPNEKLFF TGTGCCAGCAGGGTTACGTGGGACCCTAATGAAAAACTGTTTTTT